These 20 T cell receptor beta chains were sequenced from one sample in a study of T cell responses to AZD1222 COVID-19 vaccine. TCRdb keeps only in-frame clones here, not all; method: immunoSEQ multiplex PCR. This table holds roughly 120,000 clones, around 85% found once. Sequencing used peripheral blood, obtained 28 days after the second AZD1222 dose. The receptors were sampled from an adult who received the AZD1222 COVID-19 vaccine.

This clone was seen many times. The V gene is TRBV13, the J gene TRBJ1-1; 7 bases are a match to TRBD1. From germline, CDR1 is PRHDT and CDR2 FYEKMQ (reference sequence). The J segment lost 1 base and the V segment lost 6 bases, leaving 8 bases of the junction unmatched. The CDR3 is 15 amino acids. CDR3 sequence reads: CASRPRGGTNTEAFF. The CDR3 bases are TGTGCCAGCAGGCCCAGGGGGGGGACGAACACTGAAGCTTTCTTT. Using reference TRBV13 and TRBJ1-1 for the parts outside the CDR3, the full variable domain is AAGVIQSPRHLIKEKRETATLKCYPIPRHDTVYWYQQGPGQDPQFLISFYEKMQSDKGSIPDRFSAQQFSDYHSELNMSSLELGDSALYFCASRPRGGTNTEAFFGQGTRLTVV.

V gene TRBV5-6 combines with J gene TRBJ1-3, with 7 bases fitting TRBD1. The CDR3 loop spans 16 amino acids. The germline gives CDR1 SGHDT, CDR2 YYEEEE. Trimming took 4 bases from V and 7 from J; bases not matched to a gene: 14. The CDR3 region is CASSRKDRDLGNTIYF. Written as DNA, the CDR3 is TGTGCCAGCAGCCGGAAAGACAGGGACTTAGGGAACACCATATATTTT. Full variable domain (missing parts from reference TRBV5-6 and TRBJ1-3): DAGVTQSPTHLIKTRGQQVTLRCSPKSGHDTVSWYQQALGQGPQFIFQYYEEEERQRGNFPDRFSGHQFPNYSSELNVNALLLGDSALYLCASSRKDRDLGNTIYFGEGSWLTVV.

V and J are TRBV28 and TRBJ1-5; TRBD1 agrees at 8 bases. V lost 6 bases, J lost 0 bases, and 10 bases stayed unmatched. CDR1 is MDHEN and CDR2 is SYDVKM in the germline V gene. The CDR3 has 17 amino acids. CDR3 protein: CASRSGDRFYSNQPQHF. The CDR3 coding sequence is TGTGCCAGCAGGTCCGGGGACAGGTTTTATAGCAATCAGCCCCAGCATTTT.

The chain links TRBV18 to TRBJ2-7; 10 bases line up with TRBD2. Germline values: CDR1 KGHSH, CDR2 LQKENI. Germline trimming cut 5 bases from V and 0 bases from J; bases unmatched to any gene: 4. The length of the CDR3 is 15 residues. The CDR3 protein is CASSASSGSSYEQYF. CDR3 nucleotide sequence: TGTGCCAGCTCAGCTTCTAGCGGGAGCTCCTACGAGCAGTACTTC.

This chain links TRBV6-6 with TRBJ2-7; 7 bases are a match to TRBD1. Trimming at V came to 5 bases and at J to 0 bases, leaving 10 bases not matched to a gene. Germline V gene data show CDR1 as MNHNY and CDR2 as SVGAGI (reference sequence). CDR3 length equals 16 residues. CDR3 in DNA: TGTGCCAGCAGTATCCCCCTAGGGGGCGGCTCCTACGAGCAGTACTTC. Amino acids: CASSIPLGGGSYEQYF.

The chain combines TRBV4-3 with TRBJ2-5, with D uncertain. Germline CDR1 LGHNA, CDR2 YSLEER. The CDR3 totals 14 residues. Trimming stripped 1 base from V and 5 bases from J, with 11 bases between. The CDR3 bases are TGCGCCAGCAGCCAAGGACGGCTGAGCGAGACCCAGTACTTC. Amino acid sequence: CASSQGRLSETQYF.

CDR3 in DNA: TGTGCCAGCAGTGAAGGGGGCCGAGAAGCTTATGGCTACACCTTC. Amino acids: CASSEGGREAYGYTF. J is TRBJ1-2 and V is TRBV6-1; a weak D match, TRBD1 (5 bases). This CDR3 is built from 15 residues. V was shortened by 1 base and J by 5 bases, with 14 bases between the two germline ends. Looked up from germline, CDR1 is MNHNS and CDR2 is SASEGT.

The J gene is TRBJ2-3, the V gene TRBV29-1; 8 bases are a match to TRBD2. With 8 bases clipped from V and 10 bases from J, the junction kept 20 bases outside the gene matches. CDR3 length equals 15 residues. Germline CDR1 and CDR2: SQVTM and ANQGSEA. The CDR3 sequence: CSSTVGGAERSPQYF. CDR3 nucleotide sequence: TGCAGCTCCACGGTCGGGGGGGCCGAAAGGAGTCCGCAGTATTTT.

The gene calls are TRBV5-1 and TRBJ2-1, with D perhaps matching TRBD1 or TRBD2 (5 bases each). The CDR3 has 17 amino acids. Germline V gene data show CDR1 as SGHRS and CDR2 as YFSETQ. Trimming removed 4 bases at V and 5 bases at J, with 22 bases between. CDR3 DNA: TGCGCCAGCAGCCACCCTTGGGGGTCCCTTAGGCACAATGAGCAGTTCTTC. Protein: CASSHPWGSLRHNEQFF. Full variable domain (rest looked up from reference TRBV5-1 and TRBJ2-1): KAGVTQTPRYLIKTRGQQVTLSCSPISGHRSVSWYQQTPGQGLQFLFEYFSETQRNKGNFPGRFSGRQFSNSRSEMNVSTLELGDSALYLCASSHPWGSLRHNEQFFGPGTRLTVL.

This chain joins TRBV4-1 and TRBJ1-2; no reliable D call. The CDR3 length is 13 residues. Between the trimmed V and J ends, which lost 4 bases and 8 bases, there was a span of 14 bases. Germline loops: CDR1 MGHRA, CDR2 YSYEKL. CDR3 sequence: CASSLDKARGYTF. The CDR3 coding sequence is TGCGCCAGCAGCCTCGATAAGGCGCGGGGCTACACCTTC.

The chain uses TRBV7-8 and TRBJ2-5, with a tentative D call TRBD2 (7 bases). Germline CDR1 and CDR2: SGHVS and FQNEAQ. The CDR3 length is 15 residues. Trimming stripped 3 bases from V and 3 bases from J, with 14 bases between. CDR3 sequence: CASSFPGAGEETQYF. CDR3 bases: TGTGCCAGCAGCTTCCCAGGGGCGGGGGAAGAGACCCAGTACTTC.

J is TRBJ1-5 and V is TRBV28; D perhaps matches TRBD1 (5 bases). CDR1 and CDR2 from the germline V gene are MDHEN and SYDVKM. This CDR3 has 16 amino acids. Between the trimmed V and J ends, which lost 4 bases and 3 bases, there was a span of 16 bases. The CDR3 reads CASSWWGDRSNQPQHF. The CDR3 DNA reads TGTGCCAGCAGTTGGTGGGGAGACAGATCCAATCAGCCCCAGCATTTT. Combining the CDR3 with reference TRBV28 and TRBJ1-5 gives the whole variable domain DVKVTQSSRYLVKRTGEKVFLECVQDMDHENMFWYRQDPGLGLRLIYFSYDVKMKEKGDIPEGYSVSREKKERFSLILESASTNQTSMYLCASSWWGDRSNQPQHFGDGTRLSIL.

The J gene is TRBJ2-2, the V gene TRBV6-5, with TRBD2 matching 11 bases. CDR3 length: 16 amino acids. CDR1 is MNHEY, CDR2 SVGAGI, per germline. V lost 2 bases, J lost 5 bases, and 4 bases stayed unmatched. CDR3 residues: CASSYTSGGRTGELFF. Written as DNA, the CDR3 is TGTGCCAGCAGTTACACTAGCGGGGGCCGAACCGGGGAGCTGTTTTTT.

V and J are TRBV28 and TRBJ1-5; maybe TRBD1 (5 bases). V was pared by 5 bases and J by 2 bases, with 16 bases between. This CDR3 spans 16 amino acids. The germline V gene has CDR1 MDHEN and CDR2 SYDVKM. CDR3 sequence: CASSGGPTGGNQPQHF. Written as DNA, the CDR3 is TGTGCCAGCAGTGGGGGACCCACCGGGGGCAATCAGCCCCAGCATTTT. Full variable domain (remainder filled in from reference TRBV28 and TRBJ1-5): DVKVTQSSRYLVKRTGEKVFLECVQDMDHENMFWYRQDPGLGLRLIYFSYDVKMKEKGDIPEGYSVSREKKERFSLILESASTNQTSMYLCASSGGPTGGNQPQHFGDGTRLSIL.

This chain uses TRBV5-5 with TRBJ1-1; perhaps TRBD1 as D (5 bases). CDR1 and CDR2 from the germline V gene are SGHKS and YYEKEE (reference sequence). CDR3 length equals 14 residues. V lost 0 bases and J lost 0, with 6 bases in between. CDR3 sequence reads: CASSLEGMNTEAFF. CDR3 DNA: TGTGCCAGCAGCTTGGAGGGGATGAACACTGAAGCTTTCTTT.

The genes are TRBV18 and TRBJ2-1; perhaps TRBD1 as D (6 bases). CDR1 is KGHSH, CDR2 LQKENI, per germline. V gave up 3 bases and J gave up 7 bases, with 16 bases separating them. The length of the CDR3 is 15 residues. Here the CDR3 reads CASSPGASSRNEQFF. CDR3 in DNA: TGTGCCAGCTCACCGGGGGCTAGCTCTCGTAATGAGCAGTTCTTC.

Written as DNA, the CDR3 is TGTGCCAGCAGCTTCTCGATGGAATCCTACGAGCAGTACTTC. The encoded protein is CASSFSMESYEQYF. The chain joins TRBV7-2 to TRBJ2-7, with D uncertain. Germline V gene lookup returns CDR1 SGHTA and CDR2 FQGNSA. V lost 3 bases, J lost 1 base, and 10 bases lay in between. CDR3 length equals 14 residues.

V is TRBV6-4 and J is TRBJ2-7, with 7 bases identical to TRBD1. Germline-derived CDR1 and CDR2 are MRHNA and SNTAGT. The CDR3 extends over 15 amino acids. V shed 2 bases, J shed 5 bases, and the junction held 9 bases outside the gene matches. The CDR3 DNA is TGTGCCAGCAGTGACCGGACAGGTCTCGTCCACGAGCAGTACTTC. Its protein is CASSDRTGLVHEQYF.

The V gene is TRBV28, the J gene TRBJ1-1; D perhaps matches TRBD1 (5 bases). This CDR3 region has 14 residues. From germline, CDR1 is MDHEN and CDR2 SYDVKM. V was trimmed by 8 bases and J by 1 base, leaving 14 bases between them. CDR3 amino acids: CASPPGTKNTEAFF. The DNA of the CDR3 is TGTGCCAGCCCTCCCGGGACGAAGAACACTGAAGCTTTCTTT.

The V call is TRBV7-9, the J call TRBJ1-4; 8 bases line up with TRBD1. The V gene end was trimmed by 4 bases and the J gene end by 3 bases; junction bases not matched to a gene: 13. Looked up from germline, CDR1 is SEHNR and CDR2 is FQNEAQ (reference sequence). CDR3 length: 18 amino acids. The CDR3 here is CASSSPVTGVPANEKLFF. The CDR3 DNA reads as TGTGCCAGCAGCTCTCCGGTGACAGGGGTGCCGGCTAATGAAAAACTGTTTTTT.